This entry lists 7 T cell receptor beta chains sequenced from one sample in a study of shared clonotypes between healthy human individuals. Using immunoSEQ multiplex PCR, the repertoire was profiled, and TCRdb retains in-frame clones only, with some absent. The sample has roughly 220,000 clones; about 65% are singletons. The sequenced sample was memory CD4+ T cells sorted from blood. Indicated subset: CD45RA-negative fraction. These receptors all come from a man aged 25-40 years in good health.

The chain combines TRBV10-2 with TRBJ2-5; 12 bases are shared with TRBD2. The CDR3 contains 15 residues. Germline assignment: CDR1 WSHSY and CDR2 SAAADI. Germline trimming cut 4 bases from V and 6 bases from J; bases unmatched to any gene: 6. For the CDR3, the DNA is TGCGCCAGCAGTGGACTAGCGGGAGCCAAAAAGACCCAGTACTTC. This codes for CASSGLAGAKKTQYF.

This clone has more than one count but fewer than ten. The genes are TRBV29-1 and TRBJ2-1, with unresolved D. The ends were cut back, 3 bases at V and 6 bases at J, with 6 bases in the middle. Germline V gene lookup returns CDR1 SQVTM and CDR2 ANQGSEA. This CDR3 comprises 11 residues. CDR3 nucleotide sequence: TGCAGCGTTGATTTTACCAATGAGCAGTTCTTC. This encodes CSVDFTNEQFF.

V usage is TRBV10-1 and J usage is TRBJ1-1, with D possibly matching TRBD1 (6 bases). Trimming took off 4 bases at V and 5 bases at J, with 11 bases between the two ends. Germline V gene data show CDR1 as WNHNN and CDR2 as SYGVQD (reference sequence). This CDR3 region has 13 residues. The CDR3 sequence: CASSVGGITEAFF. For the CDR3, the DNA is TGCGCCAGCAGTGTAGGGGGAATTACTGAAGCTTTCTTT.

The sample holds a few counts of this clone. The genes are TRBV15 and TRBJ2-7; D is unclear. V was cut by 8 bases and J by 0 bases, with 11 bases left in between. Germline CDR1 LNHNV, CDR2 YYDKDF (reference sequence). There are 13 residues in the CDR3. This chain's CDR3 is CATRRSASYEQYF. As DNA, the CDR3 is TGTGCCACCCGGCGGAGCGCCTCCTACGAGCAGTACTTC.

This chain uses TRBV15 with TRBJ1-2; D uncertain. This CDR3 spans 13 amino acids. Germline V gene sequence: CDR1 LNHNV, CDR2 YYDKDF (reference sequence). V was cut by 4 bases and J by 2 bases, with 8 bases left in between. The DNA of the CDR3 is TGTGCCACCAGCAAGTCGGGAAACTATGGCTACACCTTC. Amino acid sequence: CATSKSGNYGYTF.

This chain joins TRBV2 and TRBJ2-7; 13 bases fit TRBD2. The junction had 2 bases not matched to a gene; V was cut back by 2 bases and J by 4 bases. Germline V lookup: CDR1 SNHLY, CDR2 FYNNEI. This CDR3 is built from 15 residues. Written as DNA, the CDR3 is TGTGCCAGCAGTGAATGGACTAGCGGGAGTTACGAGCAGTACTTC. It yields the protein CASSEWTSGSYEQYF.

This sequence joins TRBV7-2 and TRBJ1-1; no reliable D call. The germline V and J ends were trimmed by 5 bases and 2 bases, with 9 bases remaining between them. Germline V CDR1 and CDR2: SGHTA, FQGNSA. The CDR3 is made up of 13 amino acids. The chain's CDR3 is CASSQIPNTEAFF. The CDR3 DNA reads TGTGCCAGCAGCCAGATCCCCAACACTGAAGCTTTCTTT.